A selection of T cell receptor beta chains follows, all from one sample in a study of blood T cell repertoires in COVID-19. Sequencing was performed with immunoSEQ multiplex PCR; in TCRdb, only in-frame clones are kept and a portion is missing. The sample holds roughly 200,000 clones; about 86% are singletons and the top ten take around 8.9%. The sequencing input was peripheral blood. The receptors were sampled from a man in his forties with active or convalescent COVID-19. Each CDR3 is given with its conserved first and last residue. The D gene is left open where the match is weak. A row's size may be missing; if present it is once, few, many or a size class.

TRBJ2-1	-	TRBV7-6	TRBD1	CASSSNSPGQGRQFF
TRBJ1-2	-	TRBV19	TRBD1	CASSMRTGTNYGYTF
TRBJ1-2	once	TRBV6-2/TRBV6-3	-	CASSYRGGFGYTF
TRBJ2-3	few	TRBV5-1	-	CASSLDLPTDTQYF
TRBJ2-3	-	TRBV13	-	CASSSSTDTQYF
TRBJ2-3	-	TRBV30	-	CAFKTTSGPEYF
TRBJ2-2	-	TRBV30	-	CAWSVGHTGELFF
TRBJ2-7	-	TRBV29-1	TRBD1	CSVRLRQGPLDEQYF
TRBJ2-7	-	TRBV30	-	CAWSGTAHYEQYF
TRBJ2-2	-	TRBV5-1	TRBD2	CASSRTTGTKLTGELFF
TRBJ1-1	-	TRBV5-1	TRBD1	CASSLTGAHMNTEAFF
TRBJ2-3	-	TRBV12-5	TRBD2	CASGLEVAGTQYF
TRBJ1-6	-	TRBV6-5	TRBD1	CASGTGNFNSPLHF
TRBJ2-2	-	TRBV19	-	CASTPGAWAGELFF
TRBJ2-1	-	TRBV24-1	-	CATSDLTASSYNEQFF
TRBJ1-1	-	TRBV6-5	TRBD1	CASALQGAPHGAFF
TRBJ2-7	-	TRBV10-2	TRBD1	CASRKGGGQGAFEQYF
TRBJ1-2	-	TRBV5-1	-	CASSPGIQTVYGYTF
TRBJ2-7	-	TRBV7-2	TRBD2	CASSLLAGGHEQYF
TRBJ1-2	large	TRBV12-3/TRBV12-4	-	CASTFHPGYGYTF
TRBJ1-3	once	TRBV30	TRBD1	CAFDRAAGNTIYF
TRBJ2-3	few	TRBV24-1	TRBD2	CATSDFGGNTDTQYF
TRBJ1-6	-	TRBV7-2	-	CASSLVGGGNSPLHF
TRBJ1-2	-	TRBV29-1	TRBD1	CSVTGTGTDRESNYGYTF
TRBJ2-5	-	TRBV19	TRBD2	CASKETSVAQETQYF
TRBJ1-1	-	TRBV24-1	TRBD1	CATSDNRGLTEAFF
TRBJ2-4	-	TRBV19	-	CASSIDRFKNIQYF
TRBJ1-2	-	TRBV6-5	-	CASSYQGLDGYTF
TRBJ1-2	-	TRBV6-5	TRBD1	CASSSTQGAVDGYTF
TRBJ1-6	-	TRBV7-3	-	CASSLQRDNSPLHF
TRBJ2-3	-	TRBV6-5	TRBD2	CATAGLAHFTDTQYF
TRBJ1-5	-	TRBV6-5	TRBD1	CASRGTGVNQPQHF
TRBJ1-2	-	TRBV7-3	TRBD1	CASSPQPGQGVGGYTF
TRBJ2-2	-	TRBV7-9	-	CASSSAVGLTGELFF
TRBJ2-1	-	TRBV6-1	-	CASRAEWGEINEQFF
TRBJ1-1	once	TRBV19	TRBD1	CASSRLRDRVANTEAFF
TRBJ2-7	-	TRBV28	-	CASSWGDWTYEQYF
TRBJ1-1	-	TRBV5-5	-	CASSLQVLTFGTEAFF
TRBJ2-3	-	TRBV7-7	-	CASSFSSSTDTQYF
TRBJ2-5	-	TRBV30	TRBD2	CAWRKGLADQETQYF
TRBJ2-7	-	TRBV7-2	-	CASSLAHRNEQYF
TRBJ1-2	-	TRBV7-9	TRBD1	CASSRRTGGETDGYTF
TRBJ2-7	-	TRBV5-8	TRBD2	CASSLGGGYEQYF
TRBJ1-5	-	TRBV10-3	-	CAISTGSNQPQHF
TRBJ1-4	-	TRBV27	-	CASSFWGDEKLFF
TRBJ2-3	-	TRBV7-8	-	CASSLGRTDTQYF
TRBJ1-2	-	TRBV2	TRBD1	CASGGTGSNYGYTF
TRBJ1-1	-	TRBV11-2	-	CASSLVGGRNTEAFF
TRBJ2-3	-	TRBV7-3	-	CASSLGTADTDTQYF
TRBJ1-3	-	TRBV7-2	-	CASSPWGVPGNTIYF
TRBJ1-4	-	TRBV5-6	TRBD1	CASSLGQGTWANEKLFF
TRBJ2-5	-	TRBV5-8	TRBD1	CASSFEGGNRETQYF
TRBJ2-7	-	TRBV19	TRBD1	CASSLGQGGTYEQYF
TRBJ2-7	-	TRBV15	TRBD1	CATRRDRGPYEQYF
TRBJ1-1	many	TRBV6-1	-	CASSERPGTEAFF
TRBJ1-1	-	TRBV30	TRBD1	CAWNRDRYTEAFF
TRBJ1-4	many	TRBV24-1	TRBD1	CATSPGQPNEKLFF
TRBJ2-5	-	TRBV7-9	TRBD2	CASSLGLAGRETQYF
TRBJ1-4	-	TRBV2	-	CASSLVPNEKLFF
TRBJ2-3	-	TRBV2	TRBD2	CASRARQRGGLTDTQYF